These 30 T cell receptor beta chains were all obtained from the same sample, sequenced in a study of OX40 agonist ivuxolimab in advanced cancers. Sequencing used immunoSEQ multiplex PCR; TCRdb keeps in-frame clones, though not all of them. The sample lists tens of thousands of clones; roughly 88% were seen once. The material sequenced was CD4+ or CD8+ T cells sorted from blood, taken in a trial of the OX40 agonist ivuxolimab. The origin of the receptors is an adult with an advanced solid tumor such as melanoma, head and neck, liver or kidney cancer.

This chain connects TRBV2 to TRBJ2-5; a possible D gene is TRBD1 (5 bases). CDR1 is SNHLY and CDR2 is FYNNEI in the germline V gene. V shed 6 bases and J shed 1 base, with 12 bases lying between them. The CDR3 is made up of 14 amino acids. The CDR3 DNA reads TGTGCCAGCAGAGGGCCAGGGCCCCAAGAGACCCAGTACTTC. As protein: CASRGPGPQETQYF.

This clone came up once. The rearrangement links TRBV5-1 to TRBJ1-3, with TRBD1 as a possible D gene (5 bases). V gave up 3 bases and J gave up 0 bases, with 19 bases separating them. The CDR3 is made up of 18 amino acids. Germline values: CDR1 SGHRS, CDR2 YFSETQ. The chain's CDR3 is CASSSNFQGGHSGNTIYF. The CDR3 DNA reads TGCGCCAGCAGCTCGAATTTCCAGGGAGGGCACTCTGGAAACACCATATATTTT. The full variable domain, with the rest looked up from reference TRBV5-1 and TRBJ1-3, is KAGVTQTPRYLIKTRGQQVTLSCSPISGHRSVSWYQQTPGQGLQFLFEYFSETQRNKGNFPGRFSGRQFSNSRSEMNVSTLELGDSALYLCASSSNFQGGHSGNTIYFGEGSWLTVV.

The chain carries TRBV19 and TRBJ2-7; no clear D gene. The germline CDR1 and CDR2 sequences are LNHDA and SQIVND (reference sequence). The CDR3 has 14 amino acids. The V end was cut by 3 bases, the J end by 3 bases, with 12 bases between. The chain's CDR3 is CASSMGVSSYEQYF. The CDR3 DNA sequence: TGTGCCAGTAGTATGGGTGTTAGCAGCTACGAGCAGTACTTC.

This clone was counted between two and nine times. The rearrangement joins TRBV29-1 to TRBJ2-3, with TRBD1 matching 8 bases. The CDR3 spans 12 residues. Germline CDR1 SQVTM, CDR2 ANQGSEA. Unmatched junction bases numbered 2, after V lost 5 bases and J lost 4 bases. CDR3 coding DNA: TGCAGCGTTAAACAGGGGGCAGATACGCAGTATTTT. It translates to CSVKQGADTQYF.

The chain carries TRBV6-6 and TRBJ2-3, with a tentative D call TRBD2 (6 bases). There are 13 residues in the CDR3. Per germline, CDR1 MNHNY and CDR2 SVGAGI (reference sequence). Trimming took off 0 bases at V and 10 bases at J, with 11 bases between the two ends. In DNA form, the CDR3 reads TGTGCCAGCAGTTACTCGGGGAGGAGTTCGCAGTATTTT. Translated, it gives CASSYSGRSSQYF.

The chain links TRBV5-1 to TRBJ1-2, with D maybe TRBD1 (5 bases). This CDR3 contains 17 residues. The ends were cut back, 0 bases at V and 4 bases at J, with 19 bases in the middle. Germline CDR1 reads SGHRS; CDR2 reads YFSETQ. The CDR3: CASSLGDSNTPLYGYTF. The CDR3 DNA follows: TGCGCCAGCAGCTTGGGGGACTCGAATACCCCTCTCTATGGCTACACCTTC.

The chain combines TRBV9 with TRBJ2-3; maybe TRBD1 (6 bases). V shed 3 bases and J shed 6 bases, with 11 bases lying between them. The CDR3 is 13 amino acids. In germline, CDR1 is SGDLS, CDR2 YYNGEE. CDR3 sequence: CASSGYRADTQYF. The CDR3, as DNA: TGTGCCAGCAGCGGGTACAGGGCTGATACGCAGTATTTT.

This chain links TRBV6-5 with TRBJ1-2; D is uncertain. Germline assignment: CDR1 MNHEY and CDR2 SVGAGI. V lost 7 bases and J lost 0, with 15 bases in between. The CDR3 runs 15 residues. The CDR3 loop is CASTRSAVTNYGYTF. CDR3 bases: TGTGCCAGCACTAGATCGGCGGTAACTAACTATGGCTACACCTTC.

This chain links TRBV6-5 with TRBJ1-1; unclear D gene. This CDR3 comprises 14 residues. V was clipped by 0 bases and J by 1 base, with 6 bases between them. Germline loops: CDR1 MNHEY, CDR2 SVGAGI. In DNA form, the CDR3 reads TGTGCCAGCAGTTACTCGCCTGGGAACACTGAAGCTTTCTTT. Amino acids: CASSYSPGNTEAFF.

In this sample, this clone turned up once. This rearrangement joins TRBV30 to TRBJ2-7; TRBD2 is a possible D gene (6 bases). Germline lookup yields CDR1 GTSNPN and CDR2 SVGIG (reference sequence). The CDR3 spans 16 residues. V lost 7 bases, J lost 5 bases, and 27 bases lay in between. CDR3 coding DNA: TGTGCCTCCTCGCGAGGAGGGAACCGAAATCGTGACGAGCAGTACTTC. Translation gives CASSRGGNRNRDEQYF.

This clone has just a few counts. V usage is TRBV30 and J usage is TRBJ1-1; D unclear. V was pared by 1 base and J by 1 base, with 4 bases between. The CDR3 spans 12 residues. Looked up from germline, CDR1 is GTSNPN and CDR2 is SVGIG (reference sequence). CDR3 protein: CAWSDGNTEAFF. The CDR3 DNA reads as TGTGCCTGGAGTGATGGGAACACTGAAGCTTTCTTT.

In nucleotides, the CDR3 is TGCGCCAGCAGCCAAGATCGGATCGCGGCATCCGCTTTCTTT. Translation: CASSQDRIAASAFF. The rearrangement links TRBV4-3 to TRBJ1-1; no reliable D call. The CDR3 is made up of 14 amino acids. V lost 0 bases and J lost 11, with 16 bases in between. Germline values: CDR1 LGHNA, CDR2 YSLEER.

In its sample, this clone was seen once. The CDR3: CASSRDRVETQYF. The CDR3 DNA sequence: TGCGCCAGCAGCCGGGACAGGGTAGAGACCCAGTACTTC. This chain links TRBV4-1 with TRBJ2-5, with TRBD1 identical over 9 bases. Germline CDR1 is MGHRA and CDR2 is YSYEKL. The CDR3 loop spans 13 amino acids. The junction had 1 base not matched to a gene; V was cut back by 4 bases and J by 4 bases.

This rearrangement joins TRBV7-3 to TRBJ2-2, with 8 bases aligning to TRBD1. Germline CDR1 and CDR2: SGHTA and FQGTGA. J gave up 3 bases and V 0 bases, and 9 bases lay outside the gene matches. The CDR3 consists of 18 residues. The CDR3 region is CASSLTLSTGAHTGELFF. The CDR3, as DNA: TGTGCCAGCAGCTTAACCCTCTCGACAGGGGCCCACACCGGGGAGCTGTTTTTT.

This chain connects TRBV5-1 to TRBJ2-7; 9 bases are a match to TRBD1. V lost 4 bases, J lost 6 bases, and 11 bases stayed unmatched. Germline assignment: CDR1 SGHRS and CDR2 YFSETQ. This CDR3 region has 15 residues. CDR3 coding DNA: TGCGCCAGCAGCCTCTGGGACAGGGAAGGAGGCGAGCAGTACTTC. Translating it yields CASSLWDREGGEQYF.

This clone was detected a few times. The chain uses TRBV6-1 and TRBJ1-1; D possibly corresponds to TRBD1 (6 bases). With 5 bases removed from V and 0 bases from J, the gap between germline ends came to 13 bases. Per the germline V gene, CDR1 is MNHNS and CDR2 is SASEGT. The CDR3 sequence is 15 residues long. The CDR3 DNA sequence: TGTGCCAGCAGTCGGAGGGGGGCGATGAACACTGAAGCTTTCTTT. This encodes CASSRRGAMNTEAFF.

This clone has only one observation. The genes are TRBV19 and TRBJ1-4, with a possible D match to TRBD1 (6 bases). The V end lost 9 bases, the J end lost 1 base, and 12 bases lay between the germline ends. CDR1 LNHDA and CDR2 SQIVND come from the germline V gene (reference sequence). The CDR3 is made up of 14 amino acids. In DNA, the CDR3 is TGTGCCAGCTCGTACAGGGAAACTAATGAAAAACTGTTTTTT. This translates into CASSYRETNEKLFF.

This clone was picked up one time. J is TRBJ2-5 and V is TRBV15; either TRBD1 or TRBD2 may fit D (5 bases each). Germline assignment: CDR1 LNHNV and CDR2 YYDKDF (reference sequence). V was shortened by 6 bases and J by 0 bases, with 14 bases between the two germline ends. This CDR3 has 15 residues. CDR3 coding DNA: TGTGCCACCAGAACCGGGACGGCCAACCAAGAGACCCAGTACTTC. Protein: CATRTGTANQETQYF.

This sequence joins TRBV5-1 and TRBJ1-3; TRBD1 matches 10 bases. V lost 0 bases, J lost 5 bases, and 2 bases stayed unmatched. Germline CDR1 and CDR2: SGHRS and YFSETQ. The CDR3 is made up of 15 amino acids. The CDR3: CASSLEGQGRNTIYF. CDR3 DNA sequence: TGCGCCAGCAGCTTGGAGGGACAGGGGAGAAACACCATATATTTT.

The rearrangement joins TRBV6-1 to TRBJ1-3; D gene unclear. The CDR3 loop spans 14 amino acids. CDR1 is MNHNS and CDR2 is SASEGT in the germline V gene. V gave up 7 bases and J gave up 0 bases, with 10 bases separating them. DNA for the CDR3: TGTGCCAGCAATCGGGCAGGCTCTGGAAACACCATATATTTT. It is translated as CASNRAGSGNTIYF.

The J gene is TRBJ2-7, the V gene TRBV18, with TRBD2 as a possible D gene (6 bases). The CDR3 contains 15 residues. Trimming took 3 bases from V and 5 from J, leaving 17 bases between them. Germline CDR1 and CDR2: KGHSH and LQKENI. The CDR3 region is CASSPRDQVTNEQYF. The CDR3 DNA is TGTGCCAGCTCACCGCGGGATCAGGTTACGAACGAGCAGTACTTC. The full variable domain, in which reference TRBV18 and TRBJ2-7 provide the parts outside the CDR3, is NAGVMQNPRHLVRRRGQEARLRCSPMKGHSHVYWYRQLPEEGLKFMVYLQKENIIDESGMPKERFSAEFPKEGPSILRIQQVVRGDSAAYFCASSPRDQVTNEQYFGPGTRLTVT.

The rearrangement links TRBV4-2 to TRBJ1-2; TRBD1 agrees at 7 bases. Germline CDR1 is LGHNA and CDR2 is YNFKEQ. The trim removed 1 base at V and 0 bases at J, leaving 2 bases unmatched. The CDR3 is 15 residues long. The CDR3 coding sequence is TGTGCCAGCAGCCAAGCTACAGGGGCTAACTATGGCTACACCTTC. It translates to CASSQATGANYGYTF.

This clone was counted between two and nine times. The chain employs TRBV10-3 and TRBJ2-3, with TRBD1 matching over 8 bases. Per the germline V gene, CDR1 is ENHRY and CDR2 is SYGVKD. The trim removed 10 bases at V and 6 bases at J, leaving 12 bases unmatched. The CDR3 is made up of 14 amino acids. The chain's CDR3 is CATTSGGQGDTQYF. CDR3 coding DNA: TGTGCCACCACCTCAGGGGGCCAAGGGGATACGCAGTATTTT.

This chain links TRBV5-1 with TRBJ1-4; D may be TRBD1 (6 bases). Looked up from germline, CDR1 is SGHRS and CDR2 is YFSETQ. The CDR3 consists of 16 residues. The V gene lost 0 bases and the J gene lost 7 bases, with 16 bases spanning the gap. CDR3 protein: CASSLGRGSVSEKLFF. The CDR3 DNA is TGCGCCAGCAGCTTGGGCAGGGGCAGCGTCTCTGAAAAACTGTTTTTT.

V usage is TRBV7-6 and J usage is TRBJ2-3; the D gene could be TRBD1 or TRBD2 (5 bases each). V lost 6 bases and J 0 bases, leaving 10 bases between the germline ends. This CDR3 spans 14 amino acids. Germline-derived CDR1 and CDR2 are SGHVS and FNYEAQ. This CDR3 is CASRGDRSTDTQYF. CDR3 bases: TGTGCCAGCAGGGGGGATAGGAGCACAGATACGCAGTATTTT.

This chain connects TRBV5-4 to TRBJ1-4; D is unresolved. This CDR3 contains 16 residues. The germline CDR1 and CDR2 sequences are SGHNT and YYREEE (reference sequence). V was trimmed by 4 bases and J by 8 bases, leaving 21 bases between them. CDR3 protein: CASSAYAALGLEKLFF. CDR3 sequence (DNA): TGTGCCAGCAGCGCTTACGCAGCGTTGGGTCTCGAAAAACTGTTTTTT.

The CDR3 DNA is TGTGCCAGCAGCGTAGGACAGTCCTCTGGAAACACCATATATTTT. Its protein product is CASSVGQSSGNTIYF. The chain employs TRBV9 and TRBJ1-3; maybe TRBD1 (5 bases). The germline CDR1 and CDR2 sequences are SGDLS and YYNGEE. There are 15 residues in the CDR3. Trimming pared 0 bases from V and 0 bases from J, leaving 7 bases between.

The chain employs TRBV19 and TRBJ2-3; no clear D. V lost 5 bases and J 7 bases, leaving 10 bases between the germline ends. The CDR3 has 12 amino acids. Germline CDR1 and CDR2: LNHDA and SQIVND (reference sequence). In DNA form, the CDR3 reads TGTGCCAGTAGTGTCCTCAGAAATACGCAGTATTTT. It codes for CASSVLRNTQYF.

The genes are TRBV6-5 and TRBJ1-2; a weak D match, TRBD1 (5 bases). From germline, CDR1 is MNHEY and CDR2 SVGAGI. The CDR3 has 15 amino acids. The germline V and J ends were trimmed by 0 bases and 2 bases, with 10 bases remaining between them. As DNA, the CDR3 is TGTGCCAGCAGTTACTCGGGAGGGGAAAACTATGGCTACACCTTC. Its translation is CASSYSGGENYGYTF.

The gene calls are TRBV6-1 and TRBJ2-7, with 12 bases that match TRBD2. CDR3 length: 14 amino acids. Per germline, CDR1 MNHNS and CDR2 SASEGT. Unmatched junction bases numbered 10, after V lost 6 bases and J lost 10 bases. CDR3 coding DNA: TGTGCCAGCAGCCTACAAGCTAGCGGGGGGGCCCAGTACTTC. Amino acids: CASSLQASGGAQYF.